The sequence of this TCR beta chain was determined in a study of metastatic and nonmetastatic thyroid tumors. Study overall: The comparison covered peripheral blood and tumor or nodule tissue in malignant and benign thyroid patients. General observations from the study: The reported finding was significantly higher TCR beta diversity in malignant thyroid tumors relative to benign nodules, in blood and tumor.

Thyroid surgery had not been preceded by any treatment in any patient. As handled by the study authors: Built for papillary thyroid cancer, a distant-metastasis classifier drew on CDR3 differences across clinicopathological groups. TCRdb recomputed clones from the PCR reads via MiXCR. These V and J calls derive from TCRdb rather than the authors' analysis. The sample includes about 64,000 clones, under 20% of them seen just once. Germline CDR1 reads MNHNS; CDR2 reads SASEGT. V was clipped by 6 bases and J by 11 bases; unmatched bases: 17. The CDR3 has 15 residues. By share, this clone counts as medium-sized (0.01 to 0.1%). Its antigen is currently unknown.

The origin of this receptor is a male donor with papillary thyroid cancer or a benign thyroid nodule (not recorded which). Some clones in this sample may be carry-over from other donors' samples. Input material: blood. The rearrangement joins TRBV6-1 to TRBJ1-2, with 8 bases lining up with TRBD1. The CDR3 nucleotides read TGTGCCAGCAGCCAGACCACCGGGACAGGAGAAGAGTACACCTTC. It encodes CASSQTTGTGEEYTF.